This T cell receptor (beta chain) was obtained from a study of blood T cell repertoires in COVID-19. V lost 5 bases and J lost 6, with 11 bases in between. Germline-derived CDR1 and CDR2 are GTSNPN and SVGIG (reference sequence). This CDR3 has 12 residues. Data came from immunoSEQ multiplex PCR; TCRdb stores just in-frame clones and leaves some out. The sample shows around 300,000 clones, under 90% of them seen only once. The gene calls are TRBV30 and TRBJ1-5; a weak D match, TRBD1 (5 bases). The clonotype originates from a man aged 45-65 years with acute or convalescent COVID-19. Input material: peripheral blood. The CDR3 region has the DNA TGTGCCTGGGGGGACTCGGGTCAGCCCCAGCATTTT. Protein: CAWGDSGQPQHF.